The 32 T cell receptor beta chains below were found in one sample sequenced in a study of T-cell reconstitution after alpha-beta-depleted transplantation in children. Using unique molecular identifiers, the investigators prepared the TCRbeta library. TCRdb re-analysed the PCR reads in MiXCR, keeping a single row per CDR3 protein. The table lists over 450,000 distinct CDR3 sequences, about 10% of them singletons. Sequencing was performed on PBMCs, taken before TCRalphabeta/CD19-depleted stem cell transplant. Receptors were obtained from a child aged 2-15 years with inherited bone marrow failure, due to receive a stem cell transplant.

This clonotype was counted a few times. CDR3 in amino acids: CASSSYGLAGGGTGELFF. CDR3 bases: TGTGCCAGCAGCTCTTATGGACTAGCGGGAGGTGGGACCGGGGAGCTGTTTTTT. The rearrangement uses TRBV7-9 and TRBJ2-2; 14 bases align to TRBD2. The CDR3 contains 18 residues. Per germline, CDR1 SEHNR and CDR2 FQNEAQ (reference sequence). The V segment lost 4 bases and the J segment 5 bases; nucleotides outside the gene matches: 9. The full variable domain, its missing parts supplied by reference TRBV7-9 and TRBJ2-2, is DTGVSQNPRHKITKRGQNVTFRCDPISEHNRLYWYRQTLGQGPEFLTYFQNEAQLEKSRLLSDRFSAERPKGSFSTLEIQRTEQGDSAMYLCASSSYGLAGGGTGELFFGEGSRLTVL.

There are many counts of this clonotype. The chain joins TRBV11-2 to TRBJ2-3, with 15 bases lining up with TRBD2. V trimming: 5 bases; J trimming: 2 bases; junction bases outside the gene matches: 8. The CDR3 covers 18 residues. Per the germline V gene, CDR1 is SGHAT and CDR2 is FQNNGV. Written as DNA, the CDR3 is TGTGCCAGCAGCCGTCCCGGGACTAGCGGGGGGATCACAGATACGCAGTATTTT. Translated, it gives CASSRPGTSGGITDTQYF.

This clonotype was counted ten times or more. This chain joins TRBV7-2 and TRBJ2-7; maybe TRBD2 (5 bases). CDR3 length: 16 amino acids. CDR1 is SGHTA, CDR2 FQGNSA, per germline. Trimming pared 1 base from V and 0 bases from J, leaving 13 bases between. CDR3 nucleotide sequence: TGTGCCAGCAGCTTAGTTTCTAGCCTGAGCTCCTACGAGCAGTACTTC. Translated: CASSLVSSLSSYEQYF. The full variable domain, with the rest looked up from reference TRBV7-2 and TRBJ2-7, is GAGVSQSPSNKVTEKGKDVELRCDPISGHTALYWYRQSLGQGLEFLIYFQGNSAPDKSGLPSDRFSAERTGGSVSTLTIQRTQQEDSAVYLCASSLVSSLSSYEQYFGPGTRLTVT.

This clonotype was recorded many times. The chain employs TRBV28 and TRBJ2-7, with D perhaps TRBD2 (6 bases). Germline V CDR1 and CDR2: MDHEN, SYDVKM. Between the trimmed V and J ends, which lost 8 bases and 2 bases, there was a span of 16 bases. This CDR3 comprises 14 residues. CDR3 DNA: TGTGCCAGCTATCCTGGACGGGGGACCTACGAGCAGTACTTC. Protein sequence: CASYPGRGTYEQYF.

This clonotype has ten or more counts. This chain uses TRBV29-1 with TRBJ2-1; D gene uncertain. The V end was cut by 4 bases, the J end by 4 bases, with 5 bases between. The germline V gene has CDR1 SQVTM and CDR2 ANQGSEA. This CDR3 contains 11 residues. CDR3 amino acids: CSVALYNEQFF. The DNA of the CDR3 is TGCAGCGTTGCCCTTTACAATGAGCAGTTCTTC.

This clonotype showed up many times. This sequence joins TRBV7-9 and TRBJ2-4, with 9 bases fitting TRBD1. The germline V gene encodes CDR1 SEHNR and CDR2 FQNEAQ (reference sequence). V dropped 5 bases and J dropped 7; count of bases not matched to a gene: 6. The CDR3 consists of 14 residues. CDR3 in amino acids: CASSAGQGPNIQYF. CDR3 DNA: TGTGCCAGCAGCGCCGGACAGGGGCCGAACATTCAGTACTTC.

This clonotype has a count of ten or more. This chain uses TRBV11-2 with TRBJ1-4, with no clear D. From germline, CDR1 is SGHAT and CDR2 FQNNGV. This CDR3 spans 15 amino acids. Trimming took 1 base from V and 4 from J, leaving 10 bases between them. CDR3 loop: CASSLGWQLNEKLFF. The CDR3 DNA is TGTGCCAGCAGCTTAGGGTGGCAGCTTAATGAAAAACTGTTTTTT. Full variable domain (rest looked up from reference TRBV11-2 and TRBJ1-4): EAGVAQSPRYKIIEKRQSVAFWCNPISGHATLYWYQQILGQGPKLLIQFQNNGVVDDSQLPKDRFSAERLKGVDSTLKIQPAKLEDSAVYLCASSLGWQLNEKLFFGSGTQLSVL.

At least ten counts were recorded for this clonotype. V and J are TRBV9 and TRBJ2-5; no definite D call. Germline V CDR1 and CDR2: SGDLS, YYNGEE. The CDR3 is made up of 14 amino acids. V lost 2 bases and J 5 bases, leaving 13 bases between the germline ends. The CDR3 coding sequence is TGTGCCAGCAGCGTCTGGGAAGGTCGGGAGACCCAGTACTTC. Protein product: CASSVWEGRETQYF.

The V and J genes are TRBV3-1 and TRBJ2-4; D is possibly TRBD2 (6 bases). V was shortened by 8 bases and J by 8 bases, with 16 bases between the two germline ends. The CDR3 length is 13 residues. CDR1 is LGHDT, CDR2 YNNKEL, per germline (reference sequence). The CDR3 sequence is CASSGLARHIQYF. The CDR3 region has the DNA TGTGCCAGCTCTGGCCTAGCGAGGCACATTCAGTACTTC.

This clonotype was recorded at least ten times. The V call is TRBV6-1, the J call TRBJ2-5; 12 bases agree with TRBD2. V was clipped by 8 bases and J by 3 bases; unmatched bases: 13. Germline lookup yields CDR1 MNHNS and CDR2 SASEGT. CDR3 length: 17 residues. Written as DNA, the CDR3 is TGTGCCAGCTCCCGAGGAGGACTAGCGGGGTTAGAAGAGACCCAGTACTTC. It yields the protein CASSRGGLAGLEETQYF.

This chain joins TRBV20-1 and TRBJ1-1, with TRBD1 as a possible D gene (6 bases). The CDR3 sequence is 14 residues long. The ends were cut back, 4 bases at V and 0 bases at J, with 12 bases in the middle. Per germline, CDR1 DFQATT and CDR2 SNEGSKA (reference sequence). Here the CDR3 reads CSAKRGAMNTEAFF. The CDR3 coding sequence is TGCAGTGCTAAGCGGGGGGCTATGAACACTGAAGCTTTCTTT.

This clonotype has only a few counts. The chain uses TRBV20-1 and TRBJ2-6; a possible D gene is TRBD2 (5 bases). CDR3 length equals 16 residues. V was shortened by 3 bases and J by 0 bases, with 12 bases between the two germline ends. The V gene's germline CDR1 is DFQATT and CDR2 SNEGSKA (reference sequence). DNA of the CDR3: TGCAGTGCTAGTGAGGGCAGCCTCTCTGGGGCCAACGTCCTGACTTTC. This gives the protein CSASEGSLSGANVLTF.

This chain uses TRBV27 with TRBJ2-7, with 8 bases identical to TRBD1. This CDR3 is 13 amino acids long. Germline loops: CDR1 MNHEY, CDR2 SMNVEV (reference sequence). After removal of 5 bases from V and 5 bases from J, the junction contained 5 bases not matched to a gene. The CDR3 DNA reads as TGTGCCAGCAGTGCGGGACAGGAGCACGAGCAGTACTTC. Encoded protein: CASSAGQEHEQYF.

There are many counts of this clonotype. This chain links TRBV7-2 with TRBJ2-7; 10 bases fit TRBD2. With 3 bases clipped from V and 2 bases from J, the junction kept 4 bases outside the gene matches. CDR1 is SGHTA and CDR2 is FQGNSA in the germline V gene. The CDR3 covers 15 residues. The CDR3 protein is CASSFGLADTYEQYF. CDR3 bases: TGTGCCAGCAGCTTCGGACTAGCGGATACCTACGAGCAGTACTTC. Full variable domain (missing parts from reference TRBV7-2 and TRBJ2-7): GAGVSQSPSNKVTEKGKDVELRCDPISGHTALYWYRQSLGQGLEFLIYFQGNSAPDKSGLPSDRFSAERTGGSVSTLTIQRTQQEDSAVYLCASSFGLADTYEQYFGPGTRLTVT.

This clonotype was found many times. This chain links TRBV25-1 with TRBJ2-7; 9 bases are shared with TRBD1. CDR3 length: 17 residues. Germline CDR1 reads MGHDK; CDR2 reads SYGVNS. The junction had 10 bases not matched to a gene; V was cut back by 3 bases and J by 1 base. CDR3 region: CASSEFGGGQGSYEQYF. CDR3 coding DNA: TGTGCCAGCAGTGAGTTTGGTGGAGGACAGGGGTCCTACGAGCAGTACTTC.

The sample holds many counts of this clonotype. The chain employs TRBV5-1 and TRBJ2-7; 7 nucleotides line up with TRBD1. The ends lost 0 bases at V and 0 bases at J; junction bases unmatched: 9. The CDR3 consists of 17 residues. Germline loops: CDR1 SGHRS, CDR2 YFSETQ. The DNA of the CDR3 is TGCGCCAGCAGCTTGGGAAGGGGGCTTTTCTCCTCCTACGAGCAGTACTTC. Its protein product is CASSLGRGLFSSYEQYF.

A note on this clonotype: This may be a read error, as it is one base from a much larger clone. Likely a read error: the CDR3 ends without its conserved phenylalanine or tryptophan. V and J are TRBV20-1 and TRBJ2-3; D uncertain. The CDR3 has 11 residues. Germline assignment: CDR1 DFQATT and CDR2 SNEGSKA (reference sequence). The V gene lost 4 bases and the J gene lost 5 bases, with 7 bases spanning the gap. This chain's CDR3 is CSAIVQDTQYS. CDR3 in DNA: TGCAGTGCTATCGTGCAAGATACGCAGTATTCT.

This clonotype was counted many times. The rearrangement joins TRBV10-3 to TRBJ2-4; D is perhaps TRBD1 or TRBD2 (5 bases each). The CDR3 is 18 amino acids. Germline CDR1 ENHRY, CDR2 SYGVKD. Trimming removed 0 bases at V and 1 base at J, with 16 bases between. CDR3 region: CAISESFGGGVAKNIQYF. CDR3 DNA: TGTGCCATCAGTGAGTCGTTTGGGGGTGGAGTGGCCAAAAACATTCAGTACTTC.

This clonotype showed up many times. This chain uses TRBV7-2 with TRBJ2-1; unclear D gene. This CDR3 contains 12 residues. V lost 4 bases and J 4 bases, leaving 5 bases between the germline ends. Per the germline V gene, CDR1 is SGHTA and CDR2 is FQGNSA. The CDR3 protein is CASSSQYNEQFF. DNA of the CDR3: TGTGCCAGCAGCTCTCAGTACAATGAGCAGTTCTTC.

This chain joins TRBV5-1 and TRBJ2-5; perhaps D is TRBD1 or TRBD2 (5 bases each). The length of the CDR3 is 17 residues. Trimming left V 5 bases short and J 6 bases short, with 26 bases between. Germline loops: CDR1 SGHRS, CDR2 YFSETQ. The CDR3 loop reads CASSSASGTDYGKTQYF. CDR3 DNA: TGCGCCAGCAGTTCTGCTTCCGGGACGGATTACGGGAAGACCCAGTACTTC.

The V and J genes are TRBV27 and TRBJ2-1; D unresolved. In germline, CDR1 is MNHEY, CDR2 SMNVEV (reference sequence). V was clipped by 4 bases and J by 11 bases, with 12 bases between them. The CDR3 runs to 12 residues. CDR3 protein: CASSSRLGKQFF. In DNA, the CDR3 is TGTGCCAGCAGTTCGCGACTGGGAAAGCAGTTCTTC.

This clonotype appeared many times. The CDR3 DNA sequence: TGCAGTGCTAGAGACCCACGTTTGGGTAGCAGTCATGAGCAGTTCTTC. This gives the protein CSARDPRLGSSHEQFF. The V gene is TRBV20-1, the J gene TRBJ2-1; D gene unclear. V was pared by 0 bases and J by 8 bases, with 20 bases between. There are 16 residues in the CDR3. Germline lookup yields CDR1 DFQATT and CDR2 SNEGSKA (reference sequence).

Ten or more counts support this clonotype. J is TRBJ1-4 and V is TRBV28; D may be TRBD1 (5 bases). V lost 4 bases and J 2 bases, leaving 14 bases between the germline ends. Per the germline V gene, CDR1 is MDHEN and CDR2 is SYDVKM. The CDR3 consists of 16 residues. The CDR3 nucleotides are TGTGCCAGCAGTTATGATCAGGGATTCACTAATGAAAAACTGTTTTTT. Translated: CASSYDQGFTNEKLFF.

The chain recombines TRBV12-3 or TRBV12-4 with TRBJ1-2; no clear D. The CDR3 loop spans 16 amino acids. The ends were cut back, 4 bases at V and 4 bases at J, with 19 bases in the middle. The CDR3 nucleotides read TGTGCCAGCAGTTCAGCCCGGACGGCTGTCAGCTATGGCTACACCTTC. It yields the protein CASSSARTAVSYGYTF.

This clonotype has just a few counts. In DNA, the CDR3 is TGTGCCAGCAGCCAAGAATCGCGGGACAATGAGCAGTTCTTC. It encodes CASSQESRDNEQFF. The chain links TRBV4-2 to TRBJ2-1; D is possibly TRBD2 (5 bases). Germline CDR1 reads LGHNA; CDR2 reads YNFKEQ. This CDR3 is built from 14 residues. The V gene lost 0 bases and the J gene lost 5 bases, with 8 bases spanning the gap.

This clonotype was recorded at least ten times. The rearrangement links TRBV6-2 or TRBV6-3 to TRBJ2-7; 9 bases fit TRBD2. CDR3 size: 17 residues. Germline V gives CDR1 MNHEY, CDR2 SVGEGT. Trimming removed 2 bases from V and 0 bases from J; junction bases left unmatched: 8. The CDR3 nucleotides read TGTGCCAGCAGTTACGACCCTAGCGGGATGAGCTCCTACGAGCAGTACTTC. Translated: CASSYDPSGMSSYEQYF.

This clonotype has only a few counts. The V and J genes are TRBV2 and TRBJ2-7; 9 nucleotides line up with TRBD1. The CDR3 is 14 residues long. Losses at the gene ends were 3 bases for V and 3 bases for J; bases not matched to a gene: 3. Germline V gene sequence: CDR1 SNHLY, CDR2 FYNNEI. Here the CDR3 reads CASSEVTGGYEQYF. In DNA form, the CDR3 reads TGTGCCAGCAGTGAGGTGACAGGGGGCTACGAGCAGTACTTC.

On this clonotype: A much more abundant neighbour one base away suggests this may be a read error. This chain links TRBV7-9 with TRBJ2-7, with 8 positions matching TRBD2. Germline V lookup: CDR1 SEHNR, CDR2 FQNEAQ (reference sequence). V trimming: 7 bases; J trimming: 4 bases; junction bases outside the gene matches: 9. CDR3 length equals 14 residues. The chain's CDR3 is CASTPPGLVYEQYF. CDR3 nucleotide sequence: TGTGCCAGCACCCCTCCGGGACTAGTTTACGAGCAGTACTTC.

At least ten counts were recorded for this clonotype. The rearrangement joins TRBV2 to TRBJ1-1; tentatively, D is TRBD1 (5 bases). With 5 bases removed from V and 1 base from J, the gap between germline ends came to 14 bases. The germline V gene has CDR1 SNHLY and CDR2 FYNNEI. The CDR3 runs to 15 residues. The CDR3 loop is CASSPFDRENTEAFF. In DNA, the CDR3 is TGTGCCAGCAGTCCATTTGACAGAGAGAACACTGAAGCTTTCTTT.

A note on this clonotype: A read error is possible here, since a much larger clone lies one base away. The chain links TRBV7-9 to TRBJ2-5, with D perhaps TRBD1 or TRBD2 (5 bases each). The CDR3 is made up of 15 amino acids. Germline CDR1 reads SEHNR; CDR2 reads FQNEAQ (reference sequence). The CDR3: CACSLFLARGETQYF. The CDR3 DNA reads TGTGCCTGCAGCTTATTCTTGGCGAGGGGTGAGACCCAGTACTTC.

The table lists this clonotype with many counts. The CDR3 is CSAPLAGGETQYF. The CDR3 nucleotides read TGCAGCGCCCCTCTGGCGGGAGGTGAGACCCAGTACTTC. V gene TRBV29-1 combines with J gene TRBJ2-5, with 8 nucleotides matching TRBD2. Unmatched junction bases numbered 9, after V lost 7 bases and J lost 5 bases. This CDR3 region has 13 residues. In germline, CDR1 is SQVTM, CDR2 ANQGSEA.

The chain joins TRBV7-2 to TRBJ2-7; tentatively, D is TRBD1 or TRBD2 (5 bases each). This CDR3 is 17 amino acids long. Germline CDR1 is SGHTA and CDR2 is FQGNSA. The V and J ends lost 5 bases and 2 bases respectively, with 22 bases between them. The CDR3 coding sequence is TGTGCCAGCAGCCTCACCGGGACCTTAATTGGGCCCTACGAGCAGTACTTC. Its translation: CASSLTGTLIGPYEQYF. The entire variable domain, with the rest obtained from reference TRBV7-2 and TRBJ2-7, is as follows: GAGVSQSPSNKVTEKGKDVELRCDPISGHTALYWYRQSLGQGLEFLIYFQGNSAPDKSGLPSDRFSAERTGGSVSTLTIQRTQQEDSAVYLCASSLTGTLIGPYEQYFGPGTRLTVT.